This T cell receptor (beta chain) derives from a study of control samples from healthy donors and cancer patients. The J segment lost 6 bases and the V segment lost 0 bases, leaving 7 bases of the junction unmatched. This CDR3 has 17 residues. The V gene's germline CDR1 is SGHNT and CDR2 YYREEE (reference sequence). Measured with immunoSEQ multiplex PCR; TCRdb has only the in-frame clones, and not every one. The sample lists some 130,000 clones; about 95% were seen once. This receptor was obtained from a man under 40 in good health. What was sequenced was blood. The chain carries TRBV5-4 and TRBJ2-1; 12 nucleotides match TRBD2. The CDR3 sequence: CASSLAPSGGAGNEQFF. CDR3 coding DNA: TGTGCCAGCAGCTTGGCTCCTAGCGGGGGGGCTGGCAATGAGCAGTTCTTC.